Below are 11 T cell receptor beta chains sequenced from a single sample in a study of T cells after yellow fever vaccination. TCRdb independently ran MiXCR on the 5' RACE reads; one entry per CDR3 protein. The sample contains more than 110,000 distinct CDR3 sequences, 6.6% of which appear only once. The source was CD4+ T cells sorted from PBMCs, collected 10 days after the yellow fever booster vaccination. These TCRs come from a man aged 25 to 40 who received the YFV17D yellow fever vaccine.

With respect to this clonotype: A much larger clone lies one base from this, so it may be a read error. This sequence joins TRBV20-1 and TRBJ2-7; the D gene is possibly TRBD2 (5 bases). Trimming removed 2 bases at V and 1 base at J, with 18 bases between. This CDR3 contains 16 residues. Germline loops: CDR1 DFQATT, CDR2 SNEGSKA (reference sequence). In nucleotides, the CDR3 is TGCAGTGCTAGAACGGGAATCGCGGGCCATTCCTACGAGCAGTACTTC. It codes for CSARTGIAGHSYEQYF.

This clonotype was seen at least ten times. This chain uses TRBV3-1 with TRBJ2-7; 7 bases agree with TRBD2. Per germline, CDR1 LGHDT and CDR2 YNNKEL (reference sequence). CDR3 length: 13 residues. The V segment lost 3 bases and the J segment 7 bases; nucleotides outside the gene matches: 6. CDR3 coding DNA: TGTGCCAGCAGCCAGGAGCGGGATACTGAGCAGTACTTC. This codes for CASSQERDTEQYF.

This clonotype was picked up many times. CDR3 loop: CASSLAPTGFGETQYF. The CDR3 DNA reads TGTGCCAGCAGTCTAGCCCCTACAGGGTTCGGCGAGACCCAGTACTTC. V usage is TRBV27 and J usage is TRBJ2-5; possibly TRBD1 for D (6 bases). The CDR3 is made up of 16 amino acids. The germline gives CDR1 MNHEY, CDR2 SMNVEV (reference sequence). The V and J ends lost 5 bases and 5 bases respectively, with 21 bases between them.

The table lists this clonotype with many counts. The chain employs TRBV29-1 and TRBJ2-7, with D maybe TRBD2 (6 bases). The CDR3 contains 12 residues. Per germline, CDR1 SQVTM and CDR2 ANQGSEA. Trimming left V 4 bases short and J 2 bases short, with 9 bases between. For the CDR3, the DNA is TGCAGCGTTGTAGCGGTTACCTACGAGCAGTACTTC. Translation: CSVVAVTYEQYF.

This chain uses TRBV7-2 with TRBJ2-5; 8 bases fit TRBD2. This CDR3 region has 13 residues. J gave up 4 bases and V 6 bases, and 4 bases lay outside the gene matches. Germline CDR1 and CDR2: SGHTA and FQGNSA. The DNA of the CDR3 is TGTGCCAGCAGACGGACTAGCCTAGAGACCCAGTACTTC. Its translation: CASRRTSLETQYF.

The chain carries TRBV15 and TRBJ1-4; D gene unclear. Germline values: CDR1 LNHNV, CDR2 YYDKDF (reference sequence). Trimming left V 3 bases short and J 2 bases short, with 7 bases between. There are 14 residues in the CDR3. CDR3 in amino acids: CATSSGITNEKLFF. CDR3 sequence (DNA): TGTGCCACCAGCAGCGGGATTACTAATGAAAAACTGTTTTTT.

This clonotype was recorded at least ten times. This chain connects TRBV20-1 to TRBJ1-1; D perhaps matches TRBD1 (6 bases). This CDR3 has 13 residues. Trimming shortened V by 1 base and J by 5 bases, and 11 bases separated the two germline ends. Germline-derived CDR1 and CDR2 are DFQATT and SNEGSKA (reference sequence). DNA of the CDR3: TGCAGTGCTAGAGCTCCCAGGGGTACTGAAGCTTTCTTT. Translated, it gives CSARAPRGTEAFF.

At least ten counts were recorded for this clonotype. The V gene is TRBV7-8, the J gene TRBJ2-1; 10 bases fit TRBD2. The CDR3 loop spans 16 amino acids. The V gene's germline CDR1 is SGHVS and CDR2 FQNEAQ. After removal of 5 bases from V and 4 bases from J, the junction contained 8 bases not matched to a gene. The CDR3 here is CASSRIAGGPYNEQFF. CDR3 DNA sequence: TGTGCCAGCAGCCGAATAGCGGGAGGACCTTACAATGAGCAGTTCTTC. Looking up the rest from reference TRBV7-8 and TRBJ2-1 gives the full variable domain: GAGVSQSPRYKVAKRGQDVALRCDPISGHVSLFWYQQALGQGPEFLTYFQNEAQLDKSGLPSDRFFAERPEGSVSTLKIQRTQQEDSAVYLCASSRIAGGPYNEQFFGPGTRLTVL.

This clonotype was recorded many times. V and J are TRBV7-2 and TRBJ2-7; D is unresolved. This CDR3 contains 17 residues. CDR1 and CDR2 (germline): SGHTA, FQGNSA. Trimming stripped 5 bases from V and 2 bases from J, with 22 bases between. The CDR3 region is CASSATLGRIETYEQYF. Written as DNA, the CDR3 is TGTGCCAGCAGCGCGACGCTCGGGCGGATAGAGACCTACGAGCAGTACTTC.

This clonotype came up a few times. The chain uses TRBV5-1 and TRBJ1-3; D call uncertain. V was trimmed by 3 bases and J by 0 bases, leaving 16 bases between them. CDR1 SGHRS and CDR2 YFSETQ come from the germline V gene. CDR3 size: 17 residues. The CDR3 protein is CASSSYRGGSSGNTIYF. As DNA, the CDR3 is TGCGCCAGCAGCTCCTACCGTGGAGGTAGCTCTGGAAACACCATATATTTT.

This clonotype has at least ten counts. The chain combines TRBV5-1 with TRBJ2-3, with D possibly matching TRBD2 (6 bases). CDR1 SGHRS and CDR2 YFSETQ come from the germline V gene. The V and J ends lost 0 bases and 6 bases respectively, with 14 bases between them. The CDR3 is 15 amino acids. The CDR3 loop reads CASSLVGTSGDTQYF. The CDR3 DNA reads as TGCGCCAGCAGCTTGGTTGGGACTTCGGGGGATACGCAGTATTTT.